The 23 T cell receptor beta chains listed next were all sequenced from one sample in a study of shared clonotypes between healthy human individuals. Naive CD8 isolation took CD45RO-negative cells positively selected for CCR7 and excluded terminally differentiated effector memory CD45RA+ cells. Assay used: immunoSEQ multiplex PCR; TCRdb lists only in-frame clones, some missing. The sample yields about 2 million clones, roughly 95% seen once. Source material: naive CD8+ T cells sorted from blood. All receptors come from a man aged 18 to 29 in good health.

The V and J genes are TRBV2 and TRBJ2-3; D remains ambiguous. This CDR3 is 15 amino acids long. Trimming stripped 5 bases from V and 0 bases from J, with 12 bases between. Germline lookup yields CDR1 SNHLY and CDR2 FYNNEI. CDR3 nucleotide sequence: TGTGCCAGCAGTCCGGAAAGTTCTAGCACAGATACGCAGTATTTT. This translates into CASSPESSSTDTQYF. Looking up the rest from reference TRBV2 and TRBJ2-3 gives the full variable domain: EPEVTQTPSHQVTQMGQEVILRCVPISNHLYFYWYRQILGQKVEFLVSFYNNEISEKSEIFDDQFSVERPDGSNFTLKIRSTKLEDSAMYFCASSPESSSTDTQYFGPGTRLTVL.

This chain connects TRBV6-4 to TRBJ2-3; 9 bases match TRBD1. The CDR3 loop spans 16 amino acids. Germline CDR1 reads MRHNA; CDR2 reads SNTAGT. Trimming cost V 0 bases and J 1 base; bases outside gene matches: 2. In DNA form, the CDR3 reads TGTGCCAGCAGTGACTCGACAGGGGGTGGCACAGATACGCAGTATTTT. This encodes CASSDSTGGGTDTQYF.

The rearrangement links TRBV23-1 to TRBJ2-7, with 7 bases lining up with TRBD1. TRBV23-1 is reported as an ORF; its role is uncertain. V gave up 4 bases and J gave up 5 bases; unmatched junction bases: 14. There are 16 residues in the CDR3. The CDR3, as DNA: TGCGCCAGCAGTCGAAAGGGGACCGGGACAGAGAACGAGCAGTACTTC. It yields the protein CASSRKGTGTENEQYF.

The rearrangement links TRBV2 to TRBJ2-7, with 10 bases matching TRBD1. The germline CDR1 and CDR2 sequences are SNHLY and FYNNEI. The CDR3 totals 15 residues. The V gene end was trimmed by 3 bases and the J gene end by 3 bases; junction bases not matched to a gene: 5. CDR3 sequence: CASSETGGFSYEQYF. CDR3 DNA: TGTGCCAGCAGTGAGACAGGGGGCTTTAGCTACGAGCAGTACTTC.

The chain has TRBV7-2 and TRBJ2-7; D is ambiguous. V was pared by 4 bases and J by 6 bases, with 10 bases between. The CDR3 sequence is 12 residues long. Germline V CDR1 and CDR2: SGHTA, FQGNSA. The CDR3 sequence: CASSWASSEQYF. CDR3 nucleotides: TGTGCCAGCAGCTGGGCCTCGAGCGAGCAGTACTTC.

The chain carries TRBV5-1 and TRBJ2-2, with 7 bases identical to TRBD1. The V gene's germline CDR1 is SGHRS and CDR2 YFSETQ. The CDR3 extends over 20 amino acids. With 1 base clipped from V and 1 base from J, the junction kept 16 bases outside the gene matches. For the CDR3, the DNA is TGCGCCAGCAGCTTGCCGGGGCCCACCGGGACAGAGCTGAACACCGGGGAGCTGTTTTTT. Translation: CASSLPGPTGTELNTGELFF.

The gene calls are TRBV2 and TRBJ1-1; perhaps TRBD1 as D (5 bases). This CDR3 is 16 amino acids long. From germline, CDR1 is SNHLY and CDR2 FYNNEI. V was shortened by 6 bases and J by 2 bases, with 19 bases between the two germline ends. The CDR3 DNA is TGTGCCAGCAGGGAAAACCCGGGACCCAGCAACACTGAAGCTTTCTTT. Amino acid sequence: CASRENPGPSNTEAFF.

The chain employs TRBV10-3 and TRBJ1-4; a possible D gene is TRBD1 (6 bases). With 3 bases removed from V and 5 bases from J, the gap between germline ends came to 16 bases. The CDR3 is 16 amino acids. Germline loops: CDR1 ENHRY, CDR2 SYGVKD. The CDR3 DNA reads as TGTGCCATCAGTGAAAAACCGACAGGAGCGAATGAAAAACTGTTTTTT. Its translation is CAISEKPTGANEKLFF.

The chain uses TRBV6-1 and TRBJ2-5; the D call may be TRBD1 or TRBD2 (5 bases each). The CDR3 covers 17 residues. V shed 1 base and J shed 4 bases, with 19 bases lying between them. In germline, CDR1 is MNHNS, CDR2 SASEGT. The CDR3 protein is CASSEVRGHGKGETQYF. In nucleotides, the CDR3 is TGTGCCAGCAGTGAAGTCCGGGGCCACGGAAAGGGAGAGACCCAGTACTTC.

Concerning this clone: This CDR3 is also generated by other DNA sequences in the sample. The chain couples TRBV27 to TRBJ1-5, with D possibly matching TRBD1 (5 bases). V was trimmed by 3 bases and J by 5 bases, leaving 8 bases between them. The CDR3 is 13 residues long. Looked up from germline, CDR1 is MNHEY and CDR2 is SMNVEV (reference sequence). The CDR3 reads CASSLGGHQPQHF. CDR3 DNA sequence: TGTGCCAGCAGTTTGGGGGGTCATCAGCCCCAGCATTTT.

V gene TRBV28 combines with J gene TRBJ1-5, with 9 nucleotides matching TRBD1. The CDR3 consists of 14 residues. V gave up 4 bases and J gave up 7 bases; unmatched junction bases: 5. Germline lookup yields CDR1 MDHEN and CDR2 SYDVKM. The CDR3 DNA sequence: TGTGCCAGCAGTTACAGGGGGCGCGAGCAGCCCCAGCATTTT. It encodes CASSYRGREQPQHF.

The sample holds one count of this clone. The chain uses TRBV19 and TRBJ1-5, with 12 bases that match TRBD1. This CDR3 has 15 residues. Germline V gene lookup returns CDR1 LNHDA and CDR2 SQIVND (reference sequence). Trimming removed 3 bases from V and 4 bases from J; junction bases left unmatched: 1. The DNA for the CDR3 is TGTGCCAGTAGTATGGGACAGGGGGCGAATCAGCCCCAGCATTTT. Amino acid sequence: CASSMGQGANQPQHF.

The chain links TRBV7-8 to TRBJ2-7; 9 nucleotides align to TRBD2. Per the germline V gene, CDR1 is SGHVS and CDR2 is FQNEAQ. CDR3 length: 15 amino acids. The V segment lost 4 bases and the J segment 2 bases; nucleotides outside the gene matches: 6. CDR3 residues: CASSWGASGAYEQYF. For the CDR3, the DNA is TGTGCCAGCAGCTGGGGCGCTAGCGGGGCCTACGAGCAGTACTTC.

The chain joins TRBV27 to TRBJ2-7; 7 positions match TRBD2. The germline V gene has CDR1 MNHEY and CDR2 SMNVEV (reference sequence). The CDR3 loop spans 14 amino acids. V shed 9 bases and J 0 bases; nucleotides not matched to a gene: 8. DNA for the CDR3: TGTGCCAGTAGGTGGTCTAGCGGCTCCTACGAGCAGTACTTC. Translation gives CASRWSSGSYEQYF.

The rearrangement joins TRBV18 to TRBJ2-5, with 10 nucleotides matching TRBD1. The CDR3 runs 13 residues. Germline CDR1 and CDR2: KGHSH and LQKENI. With V trimmed by 4 bases and J by 4 bases, 0 bases remained unmatched. The chain's CDR3 is CASSRDRGETQYF. For the CDR3, the DNA is TGTGCCAGCTCACGGGACAGGGGAGAGACCCAGTACTTC.

The chain links TRBV28 to TRBJ2-7; the D is unclear. Trimming shortened V by 6 bases and J by 5 bases, and 11 bases separated the two germline ends. From germline, CDR1 is MDHEN and CDR2 SYDVKM. The CDR3 is 12 amino acids. The CDR3 DNA sequence: TGTGCCAGCAGCCTGGGCTTCGACGAGCAGTACTTC. Translating it yields CASSLGFDEQYF.

This clone was found once. This chain joins TRBV5-1 and TRBJ2-5, with 8 bases matching TRBD1. The CDR3 totals 14 residues. Trimming cost V 5 bases and J 2 bases; bases outside gene matches: 5. The germline gives CDR1 SGHRS, CDR2 YFSETQ. CDR3 sequence (DNA): TGCGCCAGCAGGGACAGGGTTGGGCAAGAGACCCAGTACTTC. It specifies CASRDRVGQETQYF.

The chain recombines TRBV5-1 with TRBJ2-1; 11 bases align to TRBD2. J was trimmed by 5 bases and V by 5 bases; bases with no gene match: 12. Looked up from germline, CDR1 is SGHRS and CDR2 is YFSETQ. The CDR3 is 17 amino acids. CDR3 in DNA: TGCGCCAGCAGTGTAGGCGTAGCGGGGGGGCCCGACAATGAGCAGTTCTTC. Its protein is CASSVGVAGGPDNEQFF.

The CDR3 protein is CASSPGAGAYEQYF. CDR3 DNA: TGCGCCAGCAGCCCTGGAGCGGGAGCCTACGAGCAGTACTTC. The chain combines TRBV4-3 with TRBJ2-7; 8 nucleotides align to TRBD2. The germline CDR1 and CDR2 sequences are LGHNA and YSLEER. The trim removed 4 bases at V and 2 bases at J, leaving 4 bases unmatched. The CDR3 loop spans 14 amino acids.

This clone has just one count. The V and J genes are TRBV4-1 and TRBJ1-1; TRBD1 aligns across 7 bases. The CDR3 extends over 16 amino acids. V was clipped by 4 bases and J by 2 bases; unmatched bases: 10. From germline, CDR1 is MGHRA and CDR2 YSYEKL. The CDR3 bases are TGCGCCAGCAGCCCTATCCCCGGGACAGAAAACACTGAAGCTTTCTTT. Translating it yields CASSPIPGTENTEAFF.

CDR3 sequence reads: CASSDRFLLGTQYF. CDR3 DNA sequence: TGTGCCAGCAGCGACCGTTTCCTCCTAGGGACCCAGTACTTC. The chain uses TRBV7-2 and TRBJ2-5; D is unclear. CDR3 length: 14 residues. CDR1 is SGHTA, CDR2 FQGNSA, per germline. V lost 5 bases to trimming and J lost 7 bases, with 17 bases between them.

This chain connects TRBV10-2 to TRBJ2-5, with 9 bases fitting TRBD2. V gave up 3 bases and J gave up 3 bases; unmatched junction bases: 11. Germline CDR1 and CDR2: WSHSY and SAAADI. This CDR3 has 17 amino acids. DNA for the CDR3: TGCGCCAGCAGTGAATACCCTGGCGGGAGGGGAGAAGAGACCCAGTACTTC. It encodes CASSEYPGGRGEETQYF.

The V call is TRBV27, the J call TRBJ2-7; D may be TRBD2 (5 bases). V was clipped by 0 bases and J by 2 bases, with 14 bases between them. CDR1 MNHEY and CDR2 SMNVEV come from the germline V gene (reference sequence). The CDR3 is 16 residues long. The CDR3 loop is CASSLSMPAEAYEQYF. The CDR3 nucleotides read TGTGCCAGCAGTTTATCGATGCCAGCGGAGGCCTACGAGCAGTACTTC.